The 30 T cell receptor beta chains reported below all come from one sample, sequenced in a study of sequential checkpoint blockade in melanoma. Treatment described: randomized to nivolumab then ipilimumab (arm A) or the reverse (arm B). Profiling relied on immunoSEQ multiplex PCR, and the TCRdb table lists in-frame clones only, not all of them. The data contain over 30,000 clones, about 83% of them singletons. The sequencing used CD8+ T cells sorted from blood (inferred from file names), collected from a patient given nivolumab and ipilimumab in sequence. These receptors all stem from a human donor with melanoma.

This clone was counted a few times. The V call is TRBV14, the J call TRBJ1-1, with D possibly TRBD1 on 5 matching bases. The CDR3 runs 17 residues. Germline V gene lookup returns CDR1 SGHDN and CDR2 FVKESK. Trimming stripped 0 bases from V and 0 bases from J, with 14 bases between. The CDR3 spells CASSQDEQAPMNTEAFF. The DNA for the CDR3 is TGTGCCAGCAGCCAAGATGAACAGGCGCCTATGAACACTGAAGCTTTCTTT.

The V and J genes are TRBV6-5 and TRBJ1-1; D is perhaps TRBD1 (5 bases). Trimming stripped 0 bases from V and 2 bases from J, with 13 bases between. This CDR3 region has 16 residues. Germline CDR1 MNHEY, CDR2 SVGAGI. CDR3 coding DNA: TGTGCCAGCAGTTACTCCGCCGGGGGTTTTAACACTGAAGCTTTCTTT. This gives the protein CASSYSAGGFNTEAFF.

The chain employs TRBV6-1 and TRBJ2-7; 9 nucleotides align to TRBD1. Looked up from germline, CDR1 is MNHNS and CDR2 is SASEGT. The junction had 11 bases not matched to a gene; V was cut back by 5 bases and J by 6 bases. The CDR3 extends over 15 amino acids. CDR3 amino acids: CASSSRTGEVVEQYF. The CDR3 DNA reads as TGTGCCAGCAGTTCCCGGACAGGGGAGGTTGTCGAGCAGTACTTC.

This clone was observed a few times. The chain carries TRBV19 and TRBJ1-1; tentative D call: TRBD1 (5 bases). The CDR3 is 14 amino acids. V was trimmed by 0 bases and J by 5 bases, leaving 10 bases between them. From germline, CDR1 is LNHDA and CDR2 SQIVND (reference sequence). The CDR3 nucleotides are TGTGCCAGTAGTATAGATCACGGGGGGACTGAAGCTTTCTTT. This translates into CASSIDHGGTEAFF. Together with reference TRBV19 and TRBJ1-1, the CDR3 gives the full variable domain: DGGITQSPKYLFRKEGQNVTLSCEQNLNHDAMYWYRQDPGQGLRLIYYSQIVNDFQKGDIAEGYSVSREKKESFPLTVTSAQKNPTAFYLCASSIDHGGTEAFFGQGTRLTVV.

The DNA for the CDR3 is TGCGCCAGCAGTTCCGGGACAGGGGGCGTAGAACAGCCCCAGCATTTT. Translated: CASSSGTGGVEQPQHF. The gene calls are TRBV10-2 and TRBJ1-5, with 12 bases fitting TRBD1. CDR1 and CDR2 (germline): WSHSY, SAAADI. The CDR3 is made up of 16 amino acids. Trimming at V came to 5 bases and at J to 7 bases, leaving 9 bases not matched to a gene.

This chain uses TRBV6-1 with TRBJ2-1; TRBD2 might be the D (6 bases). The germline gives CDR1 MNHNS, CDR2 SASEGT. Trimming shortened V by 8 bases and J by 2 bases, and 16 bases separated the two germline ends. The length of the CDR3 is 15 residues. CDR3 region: CASSNAGLTYNEQFF. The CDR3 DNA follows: TGTGCCAGCTCGAATGCGGGGTTGACCTACAATGAGCAGTTCTTC.

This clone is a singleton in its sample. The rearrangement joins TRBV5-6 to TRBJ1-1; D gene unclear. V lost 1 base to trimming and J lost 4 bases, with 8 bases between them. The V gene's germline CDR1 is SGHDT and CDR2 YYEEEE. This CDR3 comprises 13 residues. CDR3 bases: TGTGCCAGCAGCTTGTTCACAGCCACTGAAGCTTTCTTT. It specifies CASSLFTATEAFF.

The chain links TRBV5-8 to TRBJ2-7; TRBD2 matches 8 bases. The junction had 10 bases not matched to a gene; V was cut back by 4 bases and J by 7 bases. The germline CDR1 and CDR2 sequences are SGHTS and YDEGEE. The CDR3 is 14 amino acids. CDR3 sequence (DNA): TGTGCCAGCAGCGCCGGGGGGGTCCCTCCAGAGCAGTACTTC. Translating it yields CASSAGGVPPEQYF. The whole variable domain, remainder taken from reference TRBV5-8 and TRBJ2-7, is EAGVTQSPTHLIKTRGQQATLRCSPISGHTSVYWYQQALGLGLQFLLWYDEGEERNRGNFPPRFSGRQFPNYSSELNVNALELEDSALYLCASSAGGVPPEQYFGPGTRLTVT.

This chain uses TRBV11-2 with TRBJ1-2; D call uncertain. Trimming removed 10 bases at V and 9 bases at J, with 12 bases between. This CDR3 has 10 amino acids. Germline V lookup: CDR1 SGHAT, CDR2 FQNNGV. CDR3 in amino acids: CANLAGSYTF. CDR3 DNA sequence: TGTGCCAACCTAGCTGGTAGCTACACCTTC.

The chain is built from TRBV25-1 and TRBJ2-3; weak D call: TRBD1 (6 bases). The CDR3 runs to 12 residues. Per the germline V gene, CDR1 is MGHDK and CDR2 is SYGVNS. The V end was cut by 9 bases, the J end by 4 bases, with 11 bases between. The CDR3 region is CASQTGPDTQYF. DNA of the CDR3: TGTGCCAGTCAGACAGGTCCAGATACGCAGTATTTT.

The CDR3 region is CASSESSTGEFTF. The CDR3 DNA follows: TGTGCCAGCAGTGAATCTTCGACAGGGGAGTTCACCTTC. The chain carries TRBV25-1 and TRBJ1-2, with 8 bases lining up with TRBD1. With 1 base clipped from V and 13 bases from J, the junction kept 8 bases outside the gene matches. This CDR3 spans 13 amino acids. Germline assignment: CDR1 MGHDK and CDR2 SYGVNS.

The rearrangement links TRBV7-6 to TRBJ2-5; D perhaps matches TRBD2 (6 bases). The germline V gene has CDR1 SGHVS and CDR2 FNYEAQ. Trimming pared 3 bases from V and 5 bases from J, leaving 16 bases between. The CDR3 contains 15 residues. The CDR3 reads CASSLAHHGGETQYF. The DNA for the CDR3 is TGTGCCAGCAGCTTGGCCCACCACGGAGGGGAGACCCAGTACTTC.

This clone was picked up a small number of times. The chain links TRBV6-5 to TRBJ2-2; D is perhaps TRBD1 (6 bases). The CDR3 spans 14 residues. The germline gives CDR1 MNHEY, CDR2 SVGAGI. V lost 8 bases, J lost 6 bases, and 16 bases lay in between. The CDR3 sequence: CASLFSQGAGELFF. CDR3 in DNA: TGTGCCAGCTTATTTTCACAGGGAGCCGGGGAGCTGTTTTTT.

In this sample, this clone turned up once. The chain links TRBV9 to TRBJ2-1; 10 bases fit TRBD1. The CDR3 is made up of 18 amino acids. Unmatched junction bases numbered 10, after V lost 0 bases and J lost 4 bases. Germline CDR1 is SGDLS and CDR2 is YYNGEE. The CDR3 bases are TGTGCCAGCAGCGTAGAACCCTCCGGGACAGGGGCTTACAATGAGCAGTTCTTC. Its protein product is CASSVEPSGTGAYNEQFF.

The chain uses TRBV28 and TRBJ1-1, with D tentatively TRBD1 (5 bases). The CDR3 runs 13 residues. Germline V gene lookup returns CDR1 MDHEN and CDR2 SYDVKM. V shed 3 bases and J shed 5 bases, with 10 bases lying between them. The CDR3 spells CASSFDRGTEAFF. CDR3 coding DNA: TGTGCCAGCAGTTTCGATCGGGGGACTGAAGCTTTCTTT.

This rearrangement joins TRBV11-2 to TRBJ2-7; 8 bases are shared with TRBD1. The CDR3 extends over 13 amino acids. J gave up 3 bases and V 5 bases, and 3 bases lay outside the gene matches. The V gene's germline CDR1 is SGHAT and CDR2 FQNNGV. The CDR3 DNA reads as TGTGCCAGCAGCCCCGGACAGGGCTACGAGCAGTACTTC. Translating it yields CASSPGQGYEQYF.

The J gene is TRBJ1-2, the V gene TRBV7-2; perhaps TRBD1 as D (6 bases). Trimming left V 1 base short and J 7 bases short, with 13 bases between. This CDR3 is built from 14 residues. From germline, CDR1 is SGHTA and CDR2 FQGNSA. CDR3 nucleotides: TGTGCCAGCAGCTTAGTGGGGACATTTAGTGGCTACACCTTC. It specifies CASSLVGTFSGYTF.

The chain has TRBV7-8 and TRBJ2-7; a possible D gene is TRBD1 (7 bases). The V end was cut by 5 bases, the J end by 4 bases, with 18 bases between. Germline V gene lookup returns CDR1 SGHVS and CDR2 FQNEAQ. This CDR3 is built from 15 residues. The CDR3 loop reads CASSDAGGFSYEQYF. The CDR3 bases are TGTGCCAGCAGCGACGCAGGGGGGTTCTCTTACGAGCAGTACTTC.

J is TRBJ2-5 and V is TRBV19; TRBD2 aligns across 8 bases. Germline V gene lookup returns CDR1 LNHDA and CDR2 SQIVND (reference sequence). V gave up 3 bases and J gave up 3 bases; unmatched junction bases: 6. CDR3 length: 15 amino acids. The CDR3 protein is CASSIGTRGEETQYF. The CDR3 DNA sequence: TGTGCCAGTAGTATCGGGACTAGGGGGGAAGAGACCCAGTACTTC.

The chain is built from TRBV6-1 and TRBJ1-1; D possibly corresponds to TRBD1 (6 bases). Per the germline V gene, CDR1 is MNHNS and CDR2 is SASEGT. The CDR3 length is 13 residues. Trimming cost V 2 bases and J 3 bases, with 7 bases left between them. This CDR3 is CASSEQGYTEAFF. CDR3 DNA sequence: TGTGCCAGCAGTGAACAGGGGTACACTGAAGCTTTCTTT.

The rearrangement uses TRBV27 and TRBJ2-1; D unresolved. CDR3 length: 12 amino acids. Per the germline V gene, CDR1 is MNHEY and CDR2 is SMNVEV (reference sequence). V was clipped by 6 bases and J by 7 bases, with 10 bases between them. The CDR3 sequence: CASSLSANEQFF. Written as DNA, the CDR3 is TGTGCCAGCAGCCTAAGCGCTAATGAGCAGTTCTTC.

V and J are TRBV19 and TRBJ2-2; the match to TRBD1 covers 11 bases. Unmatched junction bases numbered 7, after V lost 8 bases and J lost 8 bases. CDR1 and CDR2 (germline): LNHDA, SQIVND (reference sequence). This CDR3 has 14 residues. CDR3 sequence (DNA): TGTGCCAGTGGGTGGACAGGGGGCTCAGGGGAGCTGTTTTTT. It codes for CASGWTGGSGELFF. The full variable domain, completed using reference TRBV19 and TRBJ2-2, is DGGITQSPKYLFRKEGQNVTLSCEQNLNHDAMYWYRQDPGQGLRLIYYSQIVNDFQKGDIAEGYSVSREKKESFPLTVTSAQKNPTAFYLCASGWTGGSGELFFGEGSRLTVL.

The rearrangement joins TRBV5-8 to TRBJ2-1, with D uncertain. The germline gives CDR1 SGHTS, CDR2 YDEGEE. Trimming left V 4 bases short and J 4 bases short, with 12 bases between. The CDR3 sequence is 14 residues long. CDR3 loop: CASSDQQVYNEQFF. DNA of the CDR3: TGTGCCAGCAGCGACCAGCAGGTTTACAATGAGCAGTTCTTC.

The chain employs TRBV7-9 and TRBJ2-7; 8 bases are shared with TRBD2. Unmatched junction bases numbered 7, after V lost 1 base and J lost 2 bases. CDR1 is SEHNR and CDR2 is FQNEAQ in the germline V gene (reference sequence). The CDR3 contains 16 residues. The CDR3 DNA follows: TGTGCCAGCAGCTTAGATGCGGGGGGTAACACCTACGAGCAGTACTTC. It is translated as CASSLDAGGNTYEQYF.

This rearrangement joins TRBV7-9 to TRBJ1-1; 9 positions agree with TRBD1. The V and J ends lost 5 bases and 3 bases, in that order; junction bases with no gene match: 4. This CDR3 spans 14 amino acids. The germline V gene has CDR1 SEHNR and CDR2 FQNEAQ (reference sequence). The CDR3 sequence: CASSPTGGYTEAFF. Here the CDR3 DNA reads TGTGCCAGCAGCCCGACAGGGGGTTACACTGAAGCTTTCTTT.

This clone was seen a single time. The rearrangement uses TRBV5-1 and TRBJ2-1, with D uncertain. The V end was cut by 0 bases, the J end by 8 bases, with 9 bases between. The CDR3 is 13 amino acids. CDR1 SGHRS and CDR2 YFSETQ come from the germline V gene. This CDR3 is CASSLANEDEQFF. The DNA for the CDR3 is TGCGCCAGCAGCTTGGCCAACGAGGATGAGCAGTTCTTC.

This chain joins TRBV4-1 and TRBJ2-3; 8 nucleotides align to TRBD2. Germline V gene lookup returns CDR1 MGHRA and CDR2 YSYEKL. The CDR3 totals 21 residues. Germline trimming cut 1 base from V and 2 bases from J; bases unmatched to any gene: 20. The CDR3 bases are TGCGCCAGCAGCCAAGCTGGTGTGTTGACTAGCGTTCCTTCCCCCACAGATACGCAGTATTTT. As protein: CASSQAGVLTSVPSPTDTQYF.

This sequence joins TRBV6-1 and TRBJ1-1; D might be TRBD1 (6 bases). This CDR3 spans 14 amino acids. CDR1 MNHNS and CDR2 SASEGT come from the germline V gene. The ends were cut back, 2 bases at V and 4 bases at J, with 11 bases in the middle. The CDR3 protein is CASSEWGQGTEAFF. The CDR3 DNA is TGTGCCAGCAGTGAATGGGGGCAGGGCACTGAAGCTTTCTTT.

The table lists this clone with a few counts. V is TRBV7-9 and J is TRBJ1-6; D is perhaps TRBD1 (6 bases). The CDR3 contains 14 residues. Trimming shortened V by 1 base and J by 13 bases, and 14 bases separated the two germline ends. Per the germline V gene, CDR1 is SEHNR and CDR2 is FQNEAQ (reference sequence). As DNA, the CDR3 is TGTGCCAGCAGCTTAGACAGGGCTCCTGGGCCCCTCCACTTT. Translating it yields CASSLDRAPGPLHF.

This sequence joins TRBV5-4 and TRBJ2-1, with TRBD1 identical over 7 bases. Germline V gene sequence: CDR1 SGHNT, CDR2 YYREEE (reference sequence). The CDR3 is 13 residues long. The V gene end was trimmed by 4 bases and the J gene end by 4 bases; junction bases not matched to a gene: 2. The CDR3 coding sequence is TGTGCCAGCAGCGACAGGGTATACAATGAGCAGTTCTTC. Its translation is CASSDRVYNEQFF.